The sequence of this T cell receptor beta chain was determined in a study of follicular helper T cells after annual influenza vaccination. Time point defined: 2015-2016 season, pre-vaccination. Clones were sequenced by immunoSEQ multiplex PCR, and TCRdb holds only the in-frame ones, with some missing. The sample records about 5,600 clones, roughly 85% being singletons. Per germline, CDR1 GTSNPN and CDR2 SVGIG (reference sequence). The CDR3 is made up of 12 amino acids. V was pared by 3 bases and J by 7 bases, with 7 bases between. The gene calls are TRBV30 and TRBJ1-6; D is ambiguous. This TCR derives from an adult who received the influenza vaccine. The sequenced sample was CXCR5- memory CD4+ T cells sorted from blood, obtained on the day of influenza vaccination. The CDR3 coding sequence is TGTGCCTGGAGGCAGCTAAATTCACCCCTCCACTTT. Residues: CAWRQLNSPLHF.